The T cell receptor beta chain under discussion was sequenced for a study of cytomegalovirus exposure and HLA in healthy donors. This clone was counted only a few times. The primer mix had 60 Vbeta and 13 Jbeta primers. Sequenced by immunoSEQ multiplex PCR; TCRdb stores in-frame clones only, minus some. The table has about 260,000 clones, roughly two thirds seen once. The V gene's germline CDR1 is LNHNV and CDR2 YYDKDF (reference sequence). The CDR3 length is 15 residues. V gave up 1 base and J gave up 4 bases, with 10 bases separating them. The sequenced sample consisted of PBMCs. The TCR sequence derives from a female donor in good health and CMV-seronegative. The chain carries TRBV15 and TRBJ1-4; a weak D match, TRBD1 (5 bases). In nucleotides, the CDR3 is TGTGCCACCAGCAGAGGGGCAGGGTTTAATGAAAAACTGTTTTTT. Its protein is CATSRGAGFNEKLFF.